These 21 T cell receptor beta chains were all obtained from the same sample, sequenced in a study of Ad26.COV2.S vaccination and SARS-CoV-2 variants. Treatment meaning: roughly 18 received Ad26.COV2.S at low or high dose, single or two shots; roughly 5 received placebo; per-sample allocation not given. Repertoires come from day 63 after the first vaccine or placebo injection. Libraries were prepared by immunoSEQ multiplex PCR; TCRdb keeps only in-frame clonotypes and omits some of them. The sample has almost 400,000 clones, about nine tenths seen once. The input for sequencing was peripheral blood, taken in a trial of Ad26.COV2.S vaccine versus placebo. Receptor source: a person aged 18-60 years who received the Ad26.COV2.S COVID-19 vaccine or a placebo.

The CDR3 nucleotides are TGTGCCAGCAGTGGATGGACTGGAGCCAGCACAGATACGCAGTATTTT. It is translated as CASSGWTGASTDTQYF. The chain combines TRBV6-1 with TRBJ2-3; maybe TRBD2 (5 bases). Per the germline V gene, CDR1 is MNHNS and CDR2 is SASEGT. The V gene lost 4 bases and the J gene lost 0 bases, with 14 bases spanning the gap. The CDR3 extends over 16 amino acids.

The chain uses TRBV5-1 and TRBJ2-5, with unresolved D. The CDR3 has 17 residues. Germline V gene data show CDR1 as SGHRS and CDR2 as YFSETQ. The ends were cut back, 0 bases at V and 1 base at J, with 16 bases in the middle. CDR3 in amino acids: CASSLVGRRTVQETQYF. CDR3 nucleotide sequence: TGCGCCAGCAGCTTGGTGGGCAGGCGGACGGTCCAAGAGACCCAGTACTTC.

V and J are TRBV3-1 (or the pseudogene TRBV3-2) and TRBJ2-7; the D call may be TRBD1 or TRBD2 (5 bases each). Trimming shortened V by 2 bases and J by 1 base, and 9 bases separated the two germline ends. This CDR3 region has 14 residues. Germline V gives CDR1 LGHDT, CDR2 YNNKEL (reference sequence). Here the CDR3 reads CASSQWDGSYEQYF. The CDR3 nucleotides read TGTGCCAGCAGCCAATGGGACGGATCCTACGAGCAGTACTTC.

The chain is built from TRBV21-1 and TRBJ2-7. TRBV21-1 is reported as a pseudogene. This CDR3 contains 14 residues. The CDR3 reads CASRMSGFPYEQYF. The CDR3 bases are TGTGCCAGCAGGATGTCGGGCTTTCCCTACGAGCAGTACTTC.

This chain uses TRBV3-1 (or the pseudogene TRBV3-2) with TRBJ2-4, with TRBD2 as a possible D gene (5 bases). V was shortened by 3 bases and J by 5 bases, with 8 bases between the two germline ends. This CDR3 is 13 amino acids long. Germline values: CDR1 LGHDT, CDR2 YNNKEL (reference sequence). For the CDR3, the DNA is TGTGCCAGCAGCCACCTACTAGAAAACATTCAGTACTTC. This sequence encodes CASSHLLENIQYF.

This chain connects TRBV7-9 to TRBJ2-5; TRBD1 matches at 11 bases. J was trimmed by 4 bases and V by 5 bases; bases with no gene match: 12. This CDR3 is 17 amino acids long. Germline CDR1 reads SEHNR; CDR2 reads FQNEAQ (reference sequence). The CDR3 DNA reads TGTGCCAGCAGCCCGGGACAGGGGGTCCTATTCGGAGAGACCCAGTACTTC. This translates into CASSPGQGVLFGETQYF.

Regarding this clone: This sample also contains other DNA sequences that code for the same CDR3. The V call is TRBV11-3, the J call TRBJ1-5; D gene ambiguous. Germline assignment: CDR1 SGHNT and CDR2 YENEEA. This CDR3 contains 13 residues. V lost 0 bases and J lost 7, with 7 bases in between. CDR3 amino acids: CASSLEEGQPQHF. As DNA, the CDR3 is TGTGCCAGCAGCTTAGAAGAGGGACAGCCCCAGCATTTT.

Note on this clone: This sample also contains other DNA sequences that code for the same CDR3. The V call is TRBV7-9, the J call TRBJ1-4, with 8 bases identical to TRBD1. Losses at the gene ends were 1 base for V and 5 bases for J; bases not matched to a gene: 0. Per germline, CDR1 SEHNR and CDR2 FQNEAQ (reference sequence). This CDR3 region has 14 residues. The CDR3: CASSLGQGNEKLFF. As DNA, the CDR3 is TGTGCCAGCAGCTTAGGACAGGGGAATGAAAAACTGTTTTTT.

The V call is TRBV7-9, the J call TRBJ2-5; 9 bases fit TRBD2. The CDR3 is made up of 15 amino acids. The V segment lost 2 bases and the J segment 2 bases; nucleotides outside the gene matches: 3. Germline lookup yields CDR1 SEHNR and CDR2 FQNEAQ (reference sequence). This CDR3 reads CASSLRAGGQETQYF. CDR3 bases: TGTGCCAGCAGCTTACGAGCGGGGGGACAAGAGACCCAGTACTTC.

This clone has just one count. This chain joins TRBV28 and TRBJ2-5; D remains ambiguous. Trimming stripped 5 bases from V and 5 bases from J, with 15 bases between. Germline-derived CDR1 and CDR2 are MDHEN and SYDVKM. The length of the CDR3 is 14 residues. The CDR3 is CASSPAWRDETQYF. CDR3 nucleotides: TGTGCCAGCAGTCCCGCGTGGAGAGACGAGACCCAGTACTTC.

The count of this clone is one. The V call is TRBV24-1, the J call TRBJ2-3, with D possibly matching TRBD2 (6 bases). Germline CDR1 KGHDR, CDR2 SFDVKD. Trimming pared 4 bases from V and 2 bases from J, leaving 15 bases between. The CDR3 totals 16 residues. The CDR3: CATSDASVTYTDTQYF. The CDR3 region has the DNA TGTGCCACCAGTGACGCTAGCGTAACTTACACAGATACGCAGTATTTT.

This chain uses TRBV6-1 with TRBJ2-1; 11 bases agree with TRBD2. This CDR3 contains 15 residues. In germline, CDR1 is MNHNS, CDR2 SASEGT. The junction had 4 bases not matched to a gene; V was cut back by 1 base and J by 8 bases. CDR3: CASSEVGSGRDEQFF. The DNA of the CDR3 is TGTGCCAGCAGTGAAGTGGGTAGCGGGAGGGATGAGCAGTTCTTC.

The chain carries TRBV27 and TRBJ2-3; D uncertain. The germline V gene has CDR1 MNHEY and CDR2 SMNVEV (reference sequence). The CDR3 contains 14 residues. Trimming removed 8 bases at V and 4 bases at J, with 16 bases between. CDR3 region: CASGSALSPDTQYF. CDR3 nucleotides: TGTGCCAGCGGCTCGGCTCTATCTCCAGATACGCAGTATTTT.

The chain uses TRBV7-3 and TRBJ2-5, with D possibly matching TRBD2 (6 bases). CDR1 and CDR2 from the germline V gene are SGHTA and FQGTGA. The CDR3 runs 12 residues. The germline V and J ends were trimmed by 8 bases and 0 bases, with 7 bases remaining between them. The CDR3 spells CASGRYQETQYF. In DNA form, the CDR3 reads TGTGCCAGCGGGAGGTACCAAGAGACCCAGTACTTC.

Regarding this clone: At the DNA level, this CDR3 is encoded by other sequences in the same sample as well. The chain combines TRBV5-1 with TRBJ2-5; 13 nucleotides match TRBD2. J gave up 5 bases and V 4 bases, and 5 bases lay outside the gene matches. Germline-derived CDR1 and CDR2 are SGHRS and YFSETQ. CDR3 length equals 15 residues. CDR3 residues: CASSPGLAGVETQYF. For the CDR3, the DNA is TGCGCCAGCAGCCCTGGACTAGCGGGAGTGGAGACCCAGTACTTC.

The V and J genes are TRBV6-5 and TRBJ2-7; 9 bases match TRBD2. Trimming took 7 bases from V and 7 from J; bases not matched to a gene: 5. CDR1 is MNHEY, CDR2 SVGAGI, per germline. The length of the CDR3 is 12 residues. CDR3 protein: CASTGLAREQYF. CDR3 bases: TGTGCCAGCACCGGACTAGCGAGGGAGCAGTACTTC.

Here the CDR3 DNA reads TGTGCCAGCAGCCTCGGGGGCGCGGACGAGCAGTACTTC. It yields the protein CASSLGGADEQYF. The chain combines TRBV7-9 with TRBJ2-7; either TRBD1 or TRBD2 may supply D (6 bases each). This CDR3 is 13 amino acids long. CDR1 and CDR2 (germline): SEHNR, FQNEAQ (reference sequence). Trimming took 5 bases from V and 5 from J, leaving 13 bases between them. The full variable domain, in which reference TRBV7-9 and TRBJ2-7 provide the parts outside the CDR3, is DTGVSQNPRHKITKRGQNVTFRCDPISEHNRLYWYRQTLGQGPEFLTYFQNEAQLEKSRLLSDRFSAERPKGSFSTLEIQRTEQGDSAMYLCASSLGGADEQYFGPGTRLTVT.

The gene calls are TRBV6-5 and TRBJ1-2, with D hard to call. This CDR3 is built from 14 residues. Deletions cut 7 bases from V and 3 bases from J, with 15 bases between. Germline V gene sequence: CDR1 MNHEY, CDR2 SVGAGI. The CDR3 here is CASKEDFSHYGYTF. CDR3 nucleotide sequence: TGTGCCAGCAAGGAGGACTTCTCCCACTATGGCTACACCTTC.

The CDR3 loop reads CASSKVQGTYEQYF. The CDR3 region has the DNA TGTGCCAGCAGTAAGGTACAGGGAACCTACGAGCAGTACTTC. The chain couples TRBV2 to TRBJ2-7, with D possibly matching TRBD1 (6 bases). V lost 5 bases to trimming and J lost 2 bases, with 13 bases between them. This CDR3 spans 14 amino acids. Germline V lookup: CDR1 SNHLY, CDR2 FYNNEI.

The chain joins TRBV28 to TRBJ2-4; D not resolved. The CDR3 spans 16 residues. Germline CDR1 reads MDHEN; CDR2 reads SYDVKM. Trimming removed 5 bases at V and 0 bases at J, with 14 bases between. CDR3 nucleotides: TGTGCCAGCAGTACCTCTTCGATTCTAGCCAAAAACATTCAGTACTTC. This codes for CASSTSSILAKNIQYF.

The chain couples TRBV9 to TRBJ2-5; weak D call: TRBD1 (6 bases). There are 15 residues in the CDR3. CDR1 and CDR2 from the germline V gene are SGDLS and YYNGEE. V was pared by 0 bases and J by 0 bases, with 9 bases between. CDR3 bases: TGTGCCAGCAGCGTAGCGGGGACACACCAAGAGACCCAGTACTTC. Translating gives CASSVAGTHQETQYF.